The sample holds a few counts of the clone carrying this TCR beta chain. The study reverse transcribed the entire isolated RNA, so it sequenced expressed TCRB transcripts. Produced via immunoSEQ multiplex PCR; TCRdb's table is partial and in-frame only. This table has about 360,000 clones, roughly 12% appearing once. V lost 7 bases, J lost 1 base, and 13 bases lay in between. Germline values: CDR1 SEHNR, CDR2 FQNEAQ (reference sequence). The CDR3 covers 14 residues. These data belong to a study of beta chain features in type 1 diabetes. This receptor was identified in a man aged 18 to 29 in good health. This chain uses TRBV7-9 with TRBJ1-1, with a weak D call TRBD1 (6 bases). The sample comprised naive CD4+ T cells from blood. The CDR3 nucleotides read TGTGCCAGCAACCCAGGGGAAACGAACACTGAAGCTTTCTTT. Protein: CASNPGETNTEAFF.